This T cell receptor beta chain came from a study of T cells expressing NK-cell markers. Across the whole study: Among the eight sequenced donors, seven tested HCMV-seropositive and one tested seronegative.

The cDNA for TCR beta came from 5'RACE template switching with UMIs. TCRdb re-called the 5' RACE reads, yielding one record per CDR3 amino acid sequence without DNA. The sample table sets out 3,000 or so distinct CDR3 sequences. The CDR3 runs 15 residues. Per the germline V gene, CDR1 is MNHEY and CDR2 is SVGEGT. Material: blood T cells: a sorted CD56 or NKG2C T cell subset, CD4+ or CD8+ T cells, or bulk PBMC T cells (not recorded which). The chain joins TRBV6-2 or TRBV6-3 to TRBJ2-3; lacking DNA, the TRBD2 call made by TCRdb goes unchecked. The TCR originated in a woman aged 18-29 years in good health. CDR3: CASTVAGGATDTQYF.